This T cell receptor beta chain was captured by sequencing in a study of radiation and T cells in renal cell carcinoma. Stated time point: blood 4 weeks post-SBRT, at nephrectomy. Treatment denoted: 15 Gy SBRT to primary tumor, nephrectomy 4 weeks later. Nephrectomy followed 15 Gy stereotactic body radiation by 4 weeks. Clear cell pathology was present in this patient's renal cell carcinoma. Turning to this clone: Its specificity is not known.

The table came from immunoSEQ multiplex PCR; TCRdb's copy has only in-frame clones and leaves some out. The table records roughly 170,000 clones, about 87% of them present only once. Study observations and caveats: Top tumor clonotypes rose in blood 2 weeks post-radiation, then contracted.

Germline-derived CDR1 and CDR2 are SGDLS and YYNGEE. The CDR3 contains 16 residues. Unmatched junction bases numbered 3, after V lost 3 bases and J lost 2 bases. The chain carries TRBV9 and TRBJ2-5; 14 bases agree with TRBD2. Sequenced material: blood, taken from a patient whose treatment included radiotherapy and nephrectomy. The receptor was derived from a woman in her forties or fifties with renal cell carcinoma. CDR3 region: CASSARLAGGQETQYF. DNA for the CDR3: TGTGCCAGCAGCGCCCGACTAGCGGGGGGGCAAGAGACCCAGTACTTC.